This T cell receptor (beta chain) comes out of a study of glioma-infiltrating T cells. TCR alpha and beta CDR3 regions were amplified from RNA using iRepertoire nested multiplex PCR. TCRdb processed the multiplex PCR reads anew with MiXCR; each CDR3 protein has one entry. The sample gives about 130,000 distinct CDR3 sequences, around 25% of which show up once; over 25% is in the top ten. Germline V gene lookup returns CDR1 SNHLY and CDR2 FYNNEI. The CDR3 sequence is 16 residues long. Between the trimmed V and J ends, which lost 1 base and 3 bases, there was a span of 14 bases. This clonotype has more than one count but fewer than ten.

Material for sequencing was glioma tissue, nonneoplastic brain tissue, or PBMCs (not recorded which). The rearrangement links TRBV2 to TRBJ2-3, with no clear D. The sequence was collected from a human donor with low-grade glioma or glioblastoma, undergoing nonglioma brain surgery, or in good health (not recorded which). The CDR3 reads CASSEDTALGTDTQYF. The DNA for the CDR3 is TGTGCCAGCAGTGAAGACACAGCCCTTGGTACAGATACGCAGTATTTT.